A single sample gave rise to the 17 T cell receptor beta chains below, sequenced in a study of control samples from healthy donors and cancer patients. Clones were sequenced by immunoSEQ multiplex PCR, and TCRdb holds only the in-frame ones, with some missing. The repertoire holds 97,000 or so clones, with 92% as singletons. What was sequenced was blood. All receptors derive from a woman between 18 and 30 years old in good health.

The V gene is TRBV10-3, the J gene TRBJ1-3; no clear D. Trimming removed 3 bases at V and 4 bases at J, with 13 bases between. Germline CDR1 reads ENHRY; CDR2 reads SYGVKD. The CDR3 is 15 amino acids. The CDR3 loop is CAISDLKPSGNTIYF. CDR3 DNA sequence: TGTGCCATCAGTGACCTCAAACCTTCCGGAAACACCATATATTTT.

This clone was detected a few times. The chain carries TRBV5-4 and TRBJ2-7; 12 bases are a match to TRBD2. Germline trimming cut 4 bases from V and 5 bases from J; bases unmatched to any gene: 4. This CDR3 has 14 residues. CDR1 and CDR2 from the germline V gene are SGHNT and YYREEE (reference sequence). In DNA form, the CDR3 reads TGTGCCAGCAGCGCGACTAGCGGGAGAGACGAGCAGTACTTC. Translated, it gives CASSATSGRDEQYF.

The chain couples TRBV6-2 or TRBV6-3 to TRBJ2-2; 7 bases match TRBD2. The CDR3 extends over 14 amino acids. In germline, CDR1 is MNHEY, CDR2 SVGEGT. V lost 4 bases and J lost 6; bases outside the gene matches: 5. The CDR3 nucleotides are TGTGCCAGCAGTTTGGGGGGGGAGCCCGGGGAGCTGTTTTTT. Its translation: CASSLGGEPGELFF.

The genes are TRBV9 and TRBJ2-7; 8 nucleotides match TRBD2. CDR3 length equals 15 residues. Germline V gene sequence: CDR1 SGDLS, CDR2 YYNGEE. V lost 4 bases, J lost 1 base, and 7 bases stayed unmatched. The CDR3 reads CASSPSGSKSYEQYF. For the CDR3, the DNA is TGTGCCAGCAGCCCTAGCGGGTCTAAGTCCTACGAGCAGTACTTC.

CDR3 nucleotide sequence: TGTGCCAGCAGTGCCCTTCCAGGAAACACCATATATTTT. The encoded protein is CASSALPGNTIYF. The chain is built from TRBV2 and TRBJ1-3; the D is unclear. Germline V lookup: CDR1 SNHLY, CDR2 FYNNEI. The CDR3 is 13 residues long. The V end was cut by 4 bases, the J end by 4 bases, with 8 bases between.

The chain recombines TRBV5-6 with TRBJ1-5, with 8 bases aligning to TRBD1. The V segment lost 4 bases and the J segment 3 bases; nucleotides outside the gene matches: 12. The CDR3 is 17 residues long. The germline V gene encodes CDR1 SGHDT and CDR2 YYEEEE. The CDR3 here is CASSHQAGGSLNQPQHF. For the CDR3, the DNA is TGTGCCAGCAGCCACCAAGCAGGGGGCTCCCTCAATCAGCCCCAGCATTTT.

Here the CDR3 reads CASRGGVNTEAFF. CDR3 nucleotides: TGTGCCAGCAGGGGGGGAGTGAACACTGAAGCTTTCTTT. The chain uses TRBV11-3 and TRBJ1-1; D is perhaps TRBD1 (5 bases). The CDR3 length is 13 residues. Germline V gene data show CDR1 as SGHNT and CDR2 as YENEEA. Trimming left V 6 bases short and J 0 bases short, with 8 bases between.

This sequence joins TRBV5-4 and TRBJ1-2; D remains ambiguous. The germline gives CDR1 SGHNT, CDR2 YYREEE (reference sequence). The CDR3 consists of 14 residues. V was shortened by 4 bases and J by 4 bases, with 14 bases between the two germline ends. As DNA, the CDR3 is TGTGCCAGCAGCATACGGACGGGTACCTATGGCTACACCTTC. This encodes CASSIRTGTYGYTF.

This rearrangement joins TRBV28 to TRBJ1-4; no firm D call. This CDR3 contains 14 residues. The V and J ends lost 7 bases and 4 bases respectively, with 13 bases between them. Germline CDR1 is MDHEN and CDR2 is SYDVKM. The DNA of the CDR3 is TGTGCCAGCACCTTGTCAGGCGTTAATGAAAAACTGTTTTTT. Translated, it gives CASTLSGVNEKLFF.

The gene calls are TRBV6-2 or TRBV6-3 and TRBJ2-1; 11 bases are a match to TRBD2. Germline V lookup: CDR1 MNHEY, CDR2 SVGEGT. The V and J ends lost 5 bases and 3 bases, in that order; junction bases with no gene match: 0. The CDR3 is 14 residues long. The CDR3 is CASSTSGGYNEQFF. DNA for the CDR3: TGTGCCAGCAGTACTAGCGGGGGCTACAATGAGCAGTTCTTC.

V gene TRBV7-9 combines with J gene TRBJ2-7; 7 positions agree with TRBD2. Germline trimming cut 2 bases from V and 7 bases from J; bases unmatched to any gene: 14. The CDR3 is 16 residues long. Looked up from germline, CDR1 is SEHNR and CDR2 is FQNEAQ (reference sequence). The CDR3 nucleotides read TGTGCCAGCAGCTTAATCCGGGCGCAGGAGGGAGGGGAGCAGTACTTC. Translating gives CASSLIRAQEGGEQYF.

The V call is TRBV7-3, the J call TRBJ2-1, with 16 positions matching TRBD2. CDR1 and CDR2 from the germline V gene are SGHTA and FQGTGA. The length of the CDR3 is 19 residues. The V gene end was trimmed by 5 bases and the J gene end by 2 bases; junction bases not matched to a gene: 9. CDR3 protein: CASSPSPGTSGRAYNEQFF. The CDR3 DNA is TGTGCCAGCAGCCCTAGTCCCGGGACTAGCGGGAGGGCCTACAATGAGCAGTTCTTC.

DNA of the CDR3: TGTGCCTGGAGTTTGAGGGGCACTGAAGCTTTCTTT. It specifies CAWSLRGTEAFF. The rearrangement joins TRBV30 to TRBJ1-1; D is possibly TRBD1 (5 bases). The CDR3 contains 12 residues. V dropped 2 bases and J dropped 4 bases, with 8 bases sitting between them. From germline, CDR1 is GTSNPN and CDR2 SVGIG (reference sequence).

The J gene is TRBJ2-7, the V gene TRBV5-1, with 12 bases lining up with TRBD2. Germline loops: CDR1 SGHRS, CDR2 YFSETQ. The CDR3 contains 21 residues. V was clipped by 1 base and J by 6 bases; unmatched bases: 23. The CDR3 here is CASSLRFFTLAGGPGVGEQYF. DNA of the CDR3: TGCGCCAGCAGCTTGAGGTTCTTCACGCTAGCGGGAGGGCCCGGGGTCGGCGAGCAGTACTTC.

The gene calls are TRBV6-2 or TRBV6-3 and TRBJ2-1; D perhaps matches TRBD2 (5 bases). Germline V gene data show CDR1 as MNHEY and CDR2 as SVGEGT. V lost 2 bases to trimming and J lost 6 bases, with 14 bases between them. The CDR3 runs 15 residues. The CDR3 is CASSYNEAGRNEQFF. The CDR3 DNA reads as TGTGCCAGCAGTTACAACGAGGCGGGCCGCAATGAGCAGTTCTTC.

The chain combines TRBV5-6 with TRBJ2-7; 7 nucleotides align to TRBD2. The V and J ends lost 4 bases and 7 bases, in that order; junction bases with no gene match: 8. This CDR3 is 13 amino acids long. The germline V gene encodes CDR1 SGHDT and CDR2 YYEEEE. The DNA for the CDR3 is TGTGCCAGCAGCCTGGGAGGGGTCGGGGAGCAGTACTTC. It yields the protein CASSLGGVGEQYF.

The chain has TRBV30 and TRBJ2-3; 14 bases line up with TRBD2. J gave up 10 bases and V 7 bases, and 13 bases lay outside the gene matches. The CDR3 length is 15 residues. Germline V gene data show CDR1 as GTSNPN and CDR2 as SVGIG (reference sequence). The CDR3 loop reads CASRGLAGAHGAQYF. Written as DNA, the CDR3 is TGTGCCTCTAGGGGACTAGCGGGGGCCCATGGGGCGCAGTATTTT.